One and the same sample provided the 10 T cell receptor beta chains below, sequenced in a study of blood T cell repertoires in COVID-19. Profiled with immunoSEQ multiplex PCR; TCRdb holds only in-frame clones, not every one. The sample shows approximately 60,000 clones, 70% to 90% of them seen only once. The specimen sequenced was peripheral blood. These receptors all come from a human donor in a cohort sampled during active COVID-19.

V usage is TRBV18 and J usage is TRBJ1-1; D not certain. V was shortened by 2 bases and J by 2 bases, with 6 bases between the two germline ends. Germline CDR1 reads KGHSH; CDR2 reads LQKENI. The CDR3 is 13 amino acids. The CDR3 sequence: CASSPSQNTEAFF. The DNA for the CDR3 is TGTGCCAGCTCACCATCACAAAACACTGAAGCTTTCTTT.

The chain couples TRBV3-1 (or the pseudogene TRBV3-2) to TRBJ1-2; possible D gene TRBD1, 6 bases. The CDR3 has 15 amino acids. The V and J ends lost 1 base and 4 bases respectively, with 13 bases between them. CDR1 and CDR2 (germline): LGHDT, YNNKEL (reference sequence). CDR3 sequence: CASSQVGTGSYGYTF. The CDR3 DNA reads as TGTGCCAGCAGCCAAGTCGGAACAGGGAGCTATGGCTACACCTTC.

The J gene is TRBJ2-7, the V gene TRBV19; D ambiguous. The CDR3 has 11 amino acids. Between the trimmed V and J ends, which lost 5 bases and 0 bases, there was a span of 2 bases. Looked up from germline, CDR1 is LNHDA and CDR2 is SQIVND (reference sequence). CDR3 coding DNA: TGTGCCAGTAGTCACTCCTACGAGCAGTACTTC. Translating it yields CASSHSYEQYF.

The rearrangement joins TRBV6-5 to TRBJ2-7; a weak D match, TRBD2 (7 bases). The CDR3 has 13 residues. Trimming removed 0 bases from V and 13 bases from J, with 16 bases in between. Germline CDR1 and CDR2: MNHEY and SVGAGI. CDR3 nucleotide sequence: TGTGCCAGCAGTTACTCGGGGGGGGCAACTCCTTACTTC. Translation gives CASSYSGGATPYF.

The chain joins TRBV5-1 to TRBJ2-2, with TRBD2 matching over 11 bases. J was trimmed by 4 bases and V by 1 base; bases with no gene match: 0. From germline, CDR1 is SGHRS and CDR2 YFSETQ. The CDR3 extends over 15 amino acids. The CDR3 DNA is TGCGCCAGCAGCTTGACTAGCGGGGGCACCGGGGAGCTGTTTTTT. It is translated as CASSLTSGGTGELFF.

The chain couples TRBV18 to TRBJ2-4; D not certain. Germline CDR1 is KGHSH and CDR2 is LQKENI. Trimming took off 2 bases at V and 1 base at J, with 6 bases between the two ends. This CDR3 has 14 residues. The CDR3 loop is CASSPNQAKNIQYF. CDR3 in DNA: TGTGCCAGCTCACCAAATCAGGCCAAAAACATTCAGTACTTC.

The chain couples TRBV7-6 to TRBJ2-5; 14 bases line up with TRBD2. Germline lookup yields CDR1 SGHVS and CDR2 FNYEAQ. Trimming at V came to 4 bases and at J to 5 bases, leaving 9 bases not matched to a gene. CDR3 size: 17 residues. CDR3: CASSSKTSGGAGETQYF. In nucleotides, the CDR3 is TGTGCCAGCAGCTCTAAGACTAGCGGGGGGGCCGGTGAGACCCAGTACTTC.

This clone was observed a single time. V and J are TRBV4-3 and TRBJ1-2; no reliable D call. From germline, CDR1 is LGHNA and CDR2 YSLEER. The CDR3 contains 15 residues. V gave up 0 bases and J gave up 0 bases, with 8 bases separating them. The CDR3 DNA reads as TGCGCCAGCAGCCAAGATAACCGGGCTAACTATGGCTACACCTTC. It is translated as CASSQDNRANYGYTF.

The chain has TRBV11-2 and TRBJ2-7, with 9 bases fitting TRBD2. The germline V gene encodes CDR1 SGHAT and CDR2 FQNNGV. The CDR3 consists of 16 residues. V gave up 2 bases and J gave up 0 bases; unmatched junction bases: 5. CDR3 sequence: CASSLIWRGGSYEQYF. The CDR3 DNA is TGTGCCAGCAGCTTAATTTGGCGGGGGGGCTCCTACGAGCAGTACTTC.

The chain uses TRBV11-3 and TRBJ2-5; 11 positions agree with TRBD2. CDR1 is SGHNT, CDR2 YENEEA, per germline. V shed 1 base and J 5 bases; nucleotides not matched to a gene: 3. There are 15 residues in the CDR3. CDR3 sequence (DNA): TGTGCCAGCAGCTTAGGGCTAGCGGGGGGCGAGACCCAGTACTTC. Its protein product is CASSLGLAGGETQYF.